Below, 9 T cell receptor beta chains from the same sample are listed, as sequenced in a study of blood T cell repertoires in COVID-19. Profiled with immunoSEQ multiplex PCR; TCRdb holds only in-frame clones, not every one. Here the sample spans tens of thousands of clones, over 80% being singletons. Sample: peripheral blood. Receptor source: a human donor in a cohort sampled during active COVID-19.

The V call is TRBV11-1, the J call TRBJ2-1, with D possibly TRBD2 on 7 matching bases. In germline, CDR1 is SGHAT, CDR2 FQDESV (reference sequence). V lost 5 bases, J lost 9 bases, and 14 bases lay in between. This CDR3 is built from 13 residues. For the CDR3, the DNA is TGTGCCAGCAGCGCCCCCGGGGGGCTTGAGCAGTTCTTC. The encoded protein is CASSAPGGLEQFF.

V gene TRBV5-1 combines with J gene TRBJ1-1; 10 nucleotides line up with TRBD1. The CDR3 runs 14 residues. Germline CDR1 reads SGHRS; CDR2 reads YFSETQ. The trim removed 4 bases at V and 5 bases at J, leaving 5 bases unmatched. CDR3 region: CASSPTGGRTEAFF. The CDR3 region has the DNA TGCGCCAGCAGCCCGACAGGGGGCCGGACTGAAGCTTTCTTT. Drawing the rest from reference TRBV5-1 and TRBJ1-1, the complete variable domain is KAGVTQTPRYLIKTRGQQVTLSCSPISGHRSVSWYQQTPGQGLQFLFEYFSETQRNKGNFPGRFSGRQFSNSRSEMNVSTLELGDSALYLCASSPTGGRTEAFFGQGTRLTVV.

This CDR3 reads CASSQVTDYGYTF. DNA for the CDR3: TGTGCCAGCAGCCAAGTAACGGACTATGGCTACACCTTC. This rearrangement joins TRBV14 to TRBJ1-2; D uncertain. Germline V gene sequence: CDR1 SGHDN, CDR2 FVKESK. The CDR3 loop spans 13 amino acids. V was trimmed by 1 base and J by 3 bases, leaving 6 bases between them.

The CDR3 DNA is TGCGCCAGCAGTGAGTCCGCGGCGGACATTTATGGCTACACCTTC. It specifies CASSESAADIYGYTF. This chain links TRBV10-2 with TRBJ1-2, with a tentative D call TRBD1 (5 bases). The CDR3 loop spans 15 amino acids. V lost 0 bases and J lost 5, with 13 bases in between. Germline V gene lookup returns CDR1 WSHSY and CDR2 SAAADI.

The rearrangement uses TRBV9 and TRBJ1-3; maybe TRBD1 (6 bases). V lost 3 bases and J 1 base, leaving 17 bases between the germline ends. The germline V gene has CDR1 SGDLS and CDR2 YYNGEE. This CDR3 region has 17 residues. DNA for the CDR3: TGTGCCAGCAGCGCTATTCCAGGGGAAGTTTCTGGAAACACCATATATTTT. The encoded protein is CASSAIPGEVSGNTIYF.

V usage is TRBV29-1 and J usage is TRBJ2-5; possibly TRBD1 for D (5 bases). This CDR3 is 12 amino acids long. V shed 2 bases and J shed 4 bases, with 8 bases lying between them. The germline V gene has CDR1 SQVTM and CDR2 ANQGSEA. As DNA, the CDR3 is TGCAGCGTTGAAAGTACAGGAGAGACCCAGTACTTC. Protein: CSVESTGETQYF.

This chain joins TRBV9 and TRBJ2-1; TRBD1 matches at 9 bases. Trimming at V came to 0 bases and at J to 6 bases, leaving 10 bases not matched to a gene. The CDR3 covers 17 residues. The V gene's germline CDR1 is SGDLS and CDR2 YYNGEE. Written as DNA, the CDR3 is TGTGCCAGCAGCGTAGCAGTCGGGGACAGGGTGTTCAATGAGCAGTTCTTC. Translating it yields CASSVAVGDRVFNEQFF.

The chain employs TRBV3-1 (or the pseudogene TRBV3-2) and TRBJ2-3; 8 nucleotides match TRBD2. There are 13 residues in the CDR3. Germline V gene data show CDR1 as LGHDT and CDR2 as YNNKEL (reference sequence). V lost 4 bases and J lost 13; bases outside the gene matches: 10. CDR3 amino acids: CASSPAGAPFEYF. The CDR3 DNA follows: TGTGCCAGCAGCCCAGCGGGGGCCCCCTTCGAGTATTTT.

This sequence joins TRBV11-3 and TRBJ2-1; perhaps TRBD1 as D (9 bases). Germline CDR1 reads SGHNT; CDR2 reads YENEEA. CDR3 length: 17 residues. Trimming took 1 base from V and 6 from J, leaving 19 bases between them. Written as DNA, the CDR3 is TGTGCCAGCAGCTTAGGGGTAGCGGGGACAGGGTTCAATGAGCAGTTCTTC. This translates into CASSLGVAGTGFNEQFF.